The T cell receptor (beta chain) described here comes from a study of cytomegalovirus exposure and HLA in healthy donors (dated by TCRdb to the late 2010s). About the investigation overall: According to an earlier analysis of 550 to 700 of the donors, 150 million to 200 million T cells yielded 117 million unique TCR beta sequences and approximately 300 Gb of sequence data. High-throughput TCR immunosequencing, statistical association of individual TCRs with disease status, and machine learning were combined to predict cytomegalovirus infection status. Rather than using new phenotypic data, the later analysis identified candidate immune exposures from TCR beta sequences and from how often those sequences occurred across donors. Four to six DR-DQ haplotypes were handled as single units for association and clustering, since linkage in the cohort was strong. The number of typed donors differed by locus: roughly 620-630 for A, B, C, DRB1 and DQB1; 500 to 550 for DQA1; fewer than 610 for DPA1; and around 450 for DPB1. To decide whether each TCR beta V gene segment behaved as functional or pseudogenic, an earlier analysis of fewer than 750 of the donors relied on high-throughput TCR beta sequencing. All discovery cohort repertoires had been generated on a single sequencing platform. The genetic ancestry cluster associated with self-reported Caucasian donors included 81% of the roughly 410 genotyped donors. An early release that covered about 640 HLA-typed donors contained around 330 gigabases of sequencing data and 80 million or so unique TCR sequences. A separate validation cohort of some 130 different subjects was used in addition to the roughly 700-subject first cohort. To study patterns of TCR occurrence, a later analysis re-analyzed previously published TCR beta repertoires from 650 to 750 donors and added high-resolution HLA genotyping. HLA typing included class I and class II loci at four-digit resolution. Genome-wide SNP genotypes for about three fifths of the roughly 700 donors were used in a later genetic analysis, which treated that subset as a discovery cohort. The aim of the study was to test whether cataloging public T cell receptors could identify signatures of past pathogen exposure. The study used immunosequencing to profile the T cell repertoires of around 600 subjects and linked those repertoires to cytomegalovirus serostatus. Donor age, sex, ethnicity and CMV serostatus were collected together with the repertoire data. Among roughly 400 genotyped donors of the cohort, an average of about 240,000 unique TCR beta nucleotide sequences were sequenced per donor, roughly 18% of them non-productive. Findings and caveats that apply to the study as a whole: In a later analysis, HLA-associated TCR beta chains were found to be more clonally expanded and to have lower generation probabilities than equally common non-associated chains. In a later analysis, the rate of TCR association differed among HLA loci, with DRB1 alleles having the most associated TCRs and HLA-C alleles having the fewest. A later analysis reported that several top co-occurrence clusters appeared linked to parvovirus B19, influenza, CMV and Epstein-Barr virus. The authors suggested that the approach could potentially be extended to other disease states and immunological phenotypes. Cytomegalovirus status was reported to be diagnosed by the classifier with high specificity and sensitivity in both the original and validation cohorts. Some IMGT-functional V segments, including TRBV6-2 and TRBV6-3, could not be told apart with the 87-base-pair reads, so those segments were excluded. A cluster of highly shared sequence variants was judged likely to be a technical artifact of the sequencing pipeline. The presence/absence analyses assumed that sequencing depth was roughly uniform across donors, and that assumption may not be true. In a later genetic analysis, a missense DCLRE1C variant was associated with V-gene and J-gene trimming of TCR beta chains, and the association was replicated in an independent cohort. CMV serostatus was the only immune exposure information available for the cohort. Specific HLA alleles were associated with 16,951 TCR beta sequences at a false discovery rate of 0.05 in a later analysis. A total of some 180 TCR beta chains were listed by the study as associated with cytomegalovirus. A further reported finding was that TCR beta sequences accurately predicted the HLA-A and HLA-B alleles for most subjects in the first cohort. In a later analysis, most CMV-associated TCR beta chains were found to appear HLA-restricted, with HLA associations seemingly driven largely by CMV exposure. Correlated functional status among segregating V segments might reflect linkage disequilibrium, but an unknown experimental factor could not be ruled out. Because counts were too low, about 18 rarely observed V segments, including chromosome 9 orphons, were excluded from the earlier analysis of 587 of the donors. Most TCR sequences were observed very rarely across donors, whereas some public TCRs were present in many individuals. In an earlier analysis of about 550 of the donors, most TCR beta V segments were observed in productive rearrangements about 87% or about 30% of the time, broadly matching IMGT annotations. Three of the identified cytomegalovirus-associated TCR beta chains were confirmed in vitro to be specific for cytomegalovirus antigens. This cohort had only TCR beta chains sequenced, and the lack of alpha or paired-chain data limited which features could be detected. Compared with the approximately 670-donor mean, donors in an Asian-associated ancestry cluster had fewer N-insertions in productive TCRs, according to a later genetic analysis. When HLA alleles, especially DR and DQ, strongly co-occurred, attributing TCR associations to individual alleles was difficult. Because some donors lacked HLA typing at each locus, the association tests relied only on the typed subset.

The CDR3 goes from the cysteine to the phenylalanine over 17 residues. The DNA shown is the 51-base CDR3, in frame from base 1. V sheds 0 bases and J sheds 0 bases, leaving 15 bases between their ends. Reading the germline V gene gives CDR1 SGDLS and CDR2 YYNGEE. With respect to this clone: This clone's antigen is unknown. No base quality values were provided; no much bigger clone lies one nucleotide off.

Libraries were constructed by the immunoSEQ multiplex PCR assay. A mixture of 60 forward primers for TCR Vbeta segments and 13 reverse primers for TCR Jbeta segments was used in the multiplex PCR. The CDR3 region of rearranged TCR beta genes was amplified from genomic DNA by a multiplex PCR assay. Amplified TCR beta libraries were sequenced as 87-base-pair reads on the Illumina HiSeq System. Per the source publication's procedure: In a later analysis, roughly 80 million unique TCR beta chains were counted across the 500 to 850 repertoires, and roughly 11 million of these chains were shared by at least two donors. Raw reads were error-corrected and collapsed into unique sequences with a nearest-neighbor algorithm that merged closely related sequences to remove PCR and sequencing errors. V, D and J gene segments were assigned by aligning CDR3 sequences to IMGT reference sequences. For a sequence to be retained, at least a six-nucleotide match to both a V gene segment and a J gene segment was required. Rearrangements were classified as productive when the CDR3 lacked stop codons and remained in frame with V and J, and all other rearrangements were classified as non-productive. Following IMGT convention, CDR3 was defined as the stretch from the second conserved V-encoded cysteine up to the conserved J-encoded phenylalanine. In an earlier analysis of more than 550 of the donors, sequences lacking an unambiguous match to a single V gene segment were excluded. An earlier analysis of some 610 of the donors called V segments functional above 56.7% productive rearrangements and segregating when the between-donor standard deviation exceeded 5%. A statistical classification framework was developed to diagnose cytomegalovirus status using the catalog of TCR beta chain sequences. In a later analysis, V and J genes were assigned by comparing TCR nucleotide sequences against IMGT/GENE-DB human TR gene sequences. The TCRdist pipeline was used in a later analysis to assign CDR3 sequences and most-parsimonious VDJ recombination scenarios. A later analysis defined each TCR beta chain by its CDR3 amino acid sequence plus V-gene family, and excluded reads lacking a unique V-gene family. In a later analysis, around 650 highly shared, low-generation-probability nucleotide sequences were removed to address suspected cross-contamination and a sequencing artifact. A later analysis calculated a clonal expansion index for each public chain from normalized within-repertoire ranks of inferred template counts. In a later analysis, generation probabilities were computed using a VDJ recombination model fitted to out-of-frame rearrangements, and the results were checked against IGoR. In a later analysis, TCR-TCR, TCR-HLA and TCR-CMV co-occurrence was scored with hypergeometric tests, and a repertoire-size bias correction was applied to TCR pairs. In a later analysis, false discovery rates were estimated by permuting HLA or CMV assignments 20 times. A later analysis grouped co-occurring TCRs with DBSCAN, adding TCRdist sequence similarity when clustering within HLA-allele-positive subsets. Repertoires with fewer than 30,000 or more than 120,000 public chains, plus five repertoires with anomalous nucleotide sharing, were excluded from co-occurrence clustering. TCRdb limited this immuneACCESS table to in-frame rearrangements with V and J called. A share of clones is missing; checked studies link under half to unresolved V genes, and the rest is unexplained. V, J and clone size are taken as reported in that table, and D and trimming were inferred from the DNA itself. Present in this sample are 200,000 to 250,000 clones, 70% to 80% of which were seen just once. The biggest ten clones account for 1.8% of the sample.

The cohort comprised 710 or so healthy bone marrow donors. At the time of sampling, every cohort member was nominally healthy, though immune exposures that went unrecorded were likely present. The donor was CMV seronegative and was included in the group of around 320 seronegative cohort members. Each donor provided a peripheral blood sample, and peripheral blood mononuclear cells were used for TCR beta sequencing. The Qiagen DNeasy Blood Extraction Kit was used to extract genomic DNA from the blood cell samples. The rearranged segments are TRBV9 and TRBJ1-2; the D gene is perhaps TRBD1, from 6 matching bases. The origin of this receptor is a woman in her twenties or thirties in good health and CMV-seronegative. The sample was PBMCs. In nucleotides, the sequence is TGTGCCAGCAGCGTAGGTGGGAGGGGGGGTACTAACTATGGCTACACCTTC. This sequence encodes CASSVGGRGGTNYGYTF.